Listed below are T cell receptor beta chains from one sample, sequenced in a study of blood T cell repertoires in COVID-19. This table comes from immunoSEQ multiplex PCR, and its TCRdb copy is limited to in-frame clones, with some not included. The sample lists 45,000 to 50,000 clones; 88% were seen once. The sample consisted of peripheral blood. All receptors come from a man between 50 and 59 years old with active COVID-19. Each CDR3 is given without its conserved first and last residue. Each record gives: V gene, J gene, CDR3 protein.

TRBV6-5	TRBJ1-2	ASSYGDREPPYGYT
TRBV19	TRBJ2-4	ASSIGQAKNIQY
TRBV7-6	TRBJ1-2	ASSSFKGAPSSNYGYT
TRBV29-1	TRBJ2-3	SVGSGSPDTQY
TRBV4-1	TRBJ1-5	ASSQDKLGLGTQH
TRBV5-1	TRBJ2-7	ARSGGGAYEQY
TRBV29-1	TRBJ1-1	SVTPGQFAEAF
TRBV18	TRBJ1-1	ASAIQGALTEAF
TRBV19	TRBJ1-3	ASSGAGAGDSGNTIY
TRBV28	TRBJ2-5	ASSSPWGVAQETQY
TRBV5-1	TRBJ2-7	ASSLALGREQY
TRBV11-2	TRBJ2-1	ASSPQRGSYNEQF
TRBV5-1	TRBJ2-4	ASSSRAGVGNIQY
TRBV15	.	ATSGRFGAGSSYEQY
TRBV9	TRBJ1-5	ASSPQGRSNQPQH
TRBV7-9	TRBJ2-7	ASSLSAPGGEQY
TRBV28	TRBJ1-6	ASSFIGGGTDNSPLH
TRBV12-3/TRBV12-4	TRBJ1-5	ASSLGGWAQH
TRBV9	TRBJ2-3	ASSPEWAGGLDTQY
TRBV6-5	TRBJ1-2	ASRDRGVYGYT
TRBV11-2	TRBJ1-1	ASSFYTEAF
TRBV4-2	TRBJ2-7	ASSQAREQY
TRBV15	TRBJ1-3	ATSRDPRGPGNTIY
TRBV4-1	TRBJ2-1	ASSQATAGGPYEQF